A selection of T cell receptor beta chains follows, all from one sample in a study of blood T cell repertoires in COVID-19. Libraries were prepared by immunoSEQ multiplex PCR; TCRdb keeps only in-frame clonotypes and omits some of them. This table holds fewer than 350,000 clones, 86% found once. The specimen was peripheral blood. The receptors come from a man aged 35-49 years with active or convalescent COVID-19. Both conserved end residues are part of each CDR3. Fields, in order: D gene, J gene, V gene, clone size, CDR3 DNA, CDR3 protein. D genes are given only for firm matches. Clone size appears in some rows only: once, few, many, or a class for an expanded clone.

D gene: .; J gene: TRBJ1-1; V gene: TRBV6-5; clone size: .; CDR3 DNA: TGTGCCAGCAAAAGGGGCAGGGTCGATTCCACTGAAGCTTTCTTT; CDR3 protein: CASKRGRVDSTEAFF
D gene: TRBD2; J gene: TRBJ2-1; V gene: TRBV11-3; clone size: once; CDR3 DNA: TGTGCCAGCAGCTTCGCCAGCGGGGGGGCCTCGTTCTTC; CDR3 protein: CASSFASGGASFF
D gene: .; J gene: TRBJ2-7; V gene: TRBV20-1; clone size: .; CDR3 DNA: TGCAGTGCTCCACGAGCCTACGAGCAGTACTTC; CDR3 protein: CSAPRAYEQYF
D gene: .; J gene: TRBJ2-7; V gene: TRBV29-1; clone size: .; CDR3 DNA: TGCAGCGTTGAGAACAGGGACGAGCAGTACTTC; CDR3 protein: CSVENRDEQYF
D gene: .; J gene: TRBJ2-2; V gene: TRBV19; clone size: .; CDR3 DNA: TGTGCCAGTAGAGGGGGTGACGGCGGGCCAAGCACCGGGGAGCTGTTTTTT; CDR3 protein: CASRGGDGGPSTGELFF
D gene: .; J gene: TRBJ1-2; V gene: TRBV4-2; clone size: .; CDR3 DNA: TGTGCCAGCAGCCAAGAAAGACAGCTAGGCTACACCTTC; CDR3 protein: CASSQERQLGYTF
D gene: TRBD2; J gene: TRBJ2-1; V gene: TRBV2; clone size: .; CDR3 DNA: TGTGCCAGCAGTCCGACTAGCGGGGGGGCCGGGGAGCAGTTCTTC; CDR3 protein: CASSPTSGGAGEQFF
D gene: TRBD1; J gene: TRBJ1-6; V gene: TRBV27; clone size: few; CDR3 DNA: TGTGCCAGCAGTTTATATCGGGACAGGACCCAGTTGCTCAATTCACCCCTCCACTTT; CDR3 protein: CASSLYRDRTQLLNSPLHF
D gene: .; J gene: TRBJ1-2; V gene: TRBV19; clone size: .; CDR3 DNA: TGTGCCAGTAGTATGCGGGGAGGATCGGACTATGGCTACACCTTC; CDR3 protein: CASSMRGGSDYGYTF
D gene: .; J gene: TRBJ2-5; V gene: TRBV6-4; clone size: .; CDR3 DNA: TGTGCCAGCAGTGAACCGGGTCTCGAGACCCAGTACTTC; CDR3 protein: CASSEPGLETQYF
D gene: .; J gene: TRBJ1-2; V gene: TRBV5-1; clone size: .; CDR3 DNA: TGCGCCAGCAGCTTGAGTCGTGGCAGGGCGGGAGGCTACACCTTC; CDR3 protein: CASSLSRGRAGGYTF
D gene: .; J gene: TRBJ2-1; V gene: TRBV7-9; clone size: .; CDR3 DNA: TGTGCCAGCAGCCCACGACAGACAACTGACTCCTACAATGAGCAGTTCTTC; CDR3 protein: CASSPRQTTDSYNEQFF
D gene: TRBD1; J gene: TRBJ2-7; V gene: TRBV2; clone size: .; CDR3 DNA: TGTGCCAGCAGCACCAGGACAGGGGCCTACGAGCAGTACTTC; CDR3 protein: CASSTRTGAYEQYF
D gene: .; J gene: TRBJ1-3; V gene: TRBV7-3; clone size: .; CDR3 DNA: TGTGCCAGCAGCTTAGAAGAGGGAAACACCATATATTTT; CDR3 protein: CASSLEEGNTIYF